The clone carrying this T cell receptor (beta chain) turned up a few times. Its target is not known. The data were taken from a study of post-analysis software for immune sequencing data. Study results and caveats: Controls showed significantly higher normalized Chao1 diversity than did multiple sclerosis patients. The five TRBV segments detected at higher frequency in patients than in controls included TRBV5-6, TRBV5-1 and TRBV20-1.

V shed 7 bases and J shed 4 bases, with 21 bases lying between them. Germline loops: CDR1 SGHRS, CDR2 YFSETQ. The length of the CDR3 is 15 residues. Prepared TCR beta cDNA libraries contained unique molecular identifiers. TCRdb re-called the PCR reads with MiXCR, one entry per CDR3 protein. Of about 430,000 distinct CDR3 sequences in the sample, 30% to 45% are singletons; the top ten hold 7.6%. Sequencing input: blood. The rearrangement uses TRBV5-1 and TRBJ2-7; D unclear. The TCR sequence derives from a girl between 2 and 10 years old with multiple sclerosis. The CDR3 DNA sequence: TGCGCCAGCTCAGTCGCAGCAGATCTATTTTACGAGCAGTACTTC. It translates to CASSVAADLFYEQYF.